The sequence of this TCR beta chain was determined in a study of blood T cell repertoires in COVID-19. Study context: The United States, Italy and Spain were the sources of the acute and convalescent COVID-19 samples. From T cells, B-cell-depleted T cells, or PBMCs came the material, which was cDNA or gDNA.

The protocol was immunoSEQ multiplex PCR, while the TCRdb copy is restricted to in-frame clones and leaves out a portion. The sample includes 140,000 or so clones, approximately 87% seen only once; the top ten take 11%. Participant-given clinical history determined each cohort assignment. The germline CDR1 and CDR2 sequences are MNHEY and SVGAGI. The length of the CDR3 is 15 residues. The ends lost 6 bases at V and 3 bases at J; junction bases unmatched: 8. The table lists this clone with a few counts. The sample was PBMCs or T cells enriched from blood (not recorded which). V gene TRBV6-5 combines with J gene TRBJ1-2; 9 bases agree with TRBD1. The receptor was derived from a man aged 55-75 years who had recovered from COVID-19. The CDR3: CASRPLGQGYYGYTF. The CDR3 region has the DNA TGTGCCAGCAGACCATTGGGACAGGGCTACTATGGCTACACCTTC.